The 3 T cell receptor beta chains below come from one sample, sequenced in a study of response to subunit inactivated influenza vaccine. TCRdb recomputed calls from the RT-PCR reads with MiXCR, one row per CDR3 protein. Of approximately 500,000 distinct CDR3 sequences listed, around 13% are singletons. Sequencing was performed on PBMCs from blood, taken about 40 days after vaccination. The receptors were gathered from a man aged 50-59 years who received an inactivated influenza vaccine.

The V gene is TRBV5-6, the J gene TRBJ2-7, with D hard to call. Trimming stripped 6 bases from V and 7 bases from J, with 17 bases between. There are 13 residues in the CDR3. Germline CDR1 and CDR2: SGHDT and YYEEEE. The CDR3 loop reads CASTLRGAREQYF. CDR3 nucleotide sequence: TGTGCCAGCACCCTCCGAGGAGCGAGGGAGCAGTACTTC.

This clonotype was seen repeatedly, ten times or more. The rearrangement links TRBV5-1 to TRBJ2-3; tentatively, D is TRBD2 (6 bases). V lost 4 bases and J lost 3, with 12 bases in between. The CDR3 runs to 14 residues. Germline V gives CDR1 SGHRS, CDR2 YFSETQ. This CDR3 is CASSVTGRTDTQYF. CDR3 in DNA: TGCGCCAGCAGCGTGACGGGGAGGACAGATACGCAGTATTTT.

The CDR3 is CASRLKRERDEQFF. CDR3 nucleotide sequence: TGTGCCAGCAGGCTGAAGCGGGAGAGGGATGAGCAGTTCTTC. This sequence joins TRBV28 and TRBJ2-1; 8 bases map to TRBD2. Germline trimming cut 6 bases from V and 8 bases from J; bases unmatched to any gene: 9. CDR1 is MDHEN and CDR2 is SYDVKM in the germline V gene. The CDR3 has 14 amino acids.